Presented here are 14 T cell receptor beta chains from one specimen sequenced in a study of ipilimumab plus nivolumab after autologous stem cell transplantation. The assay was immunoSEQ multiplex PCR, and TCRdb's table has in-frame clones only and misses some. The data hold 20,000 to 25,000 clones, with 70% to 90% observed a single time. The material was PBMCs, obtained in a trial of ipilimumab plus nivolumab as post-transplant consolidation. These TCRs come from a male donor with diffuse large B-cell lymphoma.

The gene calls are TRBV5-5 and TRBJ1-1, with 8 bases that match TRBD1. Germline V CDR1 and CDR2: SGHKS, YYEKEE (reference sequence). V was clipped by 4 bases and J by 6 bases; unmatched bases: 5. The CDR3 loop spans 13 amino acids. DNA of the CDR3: TGTGCCAGCAGCCCGACAGGGGTCTCTGAAGCTTTCTTT. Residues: CASSPTGVSEAFF.

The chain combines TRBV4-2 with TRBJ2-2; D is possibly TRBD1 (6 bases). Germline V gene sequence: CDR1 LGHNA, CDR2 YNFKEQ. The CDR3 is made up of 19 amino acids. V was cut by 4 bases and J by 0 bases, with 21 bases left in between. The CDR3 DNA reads TGTGCCAGCAGCCCGAAGGGGGTAGCTGGGCCCTCGAACACCGGGGAGCTGTTTTTT. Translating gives CASSPKGVAGPSNTGELFF.

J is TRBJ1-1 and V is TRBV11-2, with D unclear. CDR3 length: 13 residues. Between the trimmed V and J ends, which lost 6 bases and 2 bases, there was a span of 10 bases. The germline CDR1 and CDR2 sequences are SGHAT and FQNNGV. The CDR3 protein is CASSLTQNTEAFF. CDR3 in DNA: TGTGCCAGCAGTCTTACACAAAACACTGAAGCTTTCTTT.

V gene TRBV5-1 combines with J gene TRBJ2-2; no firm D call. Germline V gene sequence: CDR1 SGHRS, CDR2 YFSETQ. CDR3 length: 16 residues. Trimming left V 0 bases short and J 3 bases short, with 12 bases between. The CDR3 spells CASSLAPTPDTGELFF. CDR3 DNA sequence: TGCGCCAGCAGCTTGGCCCCGACACCCGACACCGGGGAGCTGTTTTTT. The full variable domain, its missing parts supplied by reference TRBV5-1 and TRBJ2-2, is KAGVTQTPRYLIKTRGQQVTLSCSPISGHRSVSWYQQTPGQGLQFLFEYFSETQRNKGNFPGRFSGRQFSNSRSEMNVSTLELGDSALYLCASSLAPTPDTGELFFGEGSRLTVL.

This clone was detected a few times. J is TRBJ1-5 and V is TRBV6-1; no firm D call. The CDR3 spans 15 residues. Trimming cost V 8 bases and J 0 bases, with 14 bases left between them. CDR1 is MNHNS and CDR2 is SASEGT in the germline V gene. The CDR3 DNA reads TGTGCCAGCCGACCCCAGGAGCTTAGCAATCAGCCCCAGCATTTT. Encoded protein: CASRPQELSNQPQHF.

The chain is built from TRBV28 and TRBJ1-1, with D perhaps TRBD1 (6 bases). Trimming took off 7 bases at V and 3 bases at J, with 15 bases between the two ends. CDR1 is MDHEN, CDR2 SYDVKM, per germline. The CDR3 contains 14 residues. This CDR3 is CASTNWAGDTEAFF. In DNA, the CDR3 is TGTGCCAGCACCAATTGGGCAGGGGACACTGAAGCTTTCTTT.

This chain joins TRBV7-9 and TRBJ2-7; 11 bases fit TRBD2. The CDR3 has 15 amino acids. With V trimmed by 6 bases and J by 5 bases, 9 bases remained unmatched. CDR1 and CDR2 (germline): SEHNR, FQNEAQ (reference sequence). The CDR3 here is CASSSLAGGLHEQYF. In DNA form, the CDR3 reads TGTGCCAGCAGTTCTCTAGCGGGGGGCCTCCACGAGCAGTACTTC. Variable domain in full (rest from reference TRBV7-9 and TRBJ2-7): DTGVSQNPRHKITKRGQNVTFRCDPISEHNRLYWYRQTLGQGPEFLTYFQNEAQLEKSRLLSDRFSAERPKGSFSTLEIQRTEQGDSAMYLCASSSLAGGLHEQYFGPGTRLTVT.

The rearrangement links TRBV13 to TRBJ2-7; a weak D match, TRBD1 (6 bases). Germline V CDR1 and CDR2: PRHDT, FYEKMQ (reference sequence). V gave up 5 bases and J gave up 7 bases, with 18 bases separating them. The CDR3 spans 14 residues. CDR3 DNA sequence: TGTGCCAGCAGCCCCCGACAGGATTCGAGAGAGCAGTACTTC. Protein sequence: CASSPRQDSREQYF. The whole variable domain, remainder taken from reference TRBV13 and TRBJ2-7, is AAGVIQSPRHLIKEKRETATLKCYPIPRHDTVYWYQQGPGQDPQFLISFYEKMQSDKGSIPDRFSAQQFSDYHSELNMSSLELGDSALYFCASSPRQDSREQYFGPGTRLTVT.

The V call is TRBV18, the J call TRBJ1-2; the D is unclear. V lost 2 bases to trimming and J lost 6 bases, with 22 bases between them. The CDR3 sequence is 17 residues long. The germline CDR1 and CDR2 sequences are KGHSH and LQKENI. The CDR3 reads CASSPRRGDIRKDGYTF. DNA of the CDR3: TGTGCCAGCTCACCAAGACGGGGAGATATAAGGAAGGATGGCTACACCTTC.

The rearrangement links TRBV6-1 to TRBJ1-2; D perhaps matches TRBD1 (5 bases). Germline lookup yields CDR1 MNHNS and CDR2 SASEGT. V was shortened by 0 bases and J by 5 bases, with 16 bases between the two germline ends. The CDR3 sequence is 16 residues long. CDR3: CASSEASRYEGYGYTF. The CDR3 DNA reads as TGTGCCAGCAGTGAAGCGTCGCGGTATGAGGGGTATGGCTACACCTTC.

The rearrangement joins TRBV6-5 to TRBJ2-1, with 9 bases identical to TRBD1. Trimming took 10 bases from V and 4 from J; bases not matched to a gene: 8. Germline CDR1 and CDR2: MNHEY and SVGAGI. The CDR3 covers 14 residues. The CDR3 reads CATSGQGKYNEQFF. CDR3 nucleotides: TGTGCCACCAGCGGACAGGGGAAATACAATGAGCAGTTCTTC.

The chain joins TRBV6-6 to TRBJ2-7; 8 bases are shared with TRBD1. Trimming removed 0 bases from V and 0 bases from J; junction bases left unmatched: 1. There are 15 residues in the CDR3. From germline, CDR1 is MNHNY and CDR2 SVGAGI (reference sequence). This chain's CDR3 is CASSYSTGDSYEQYF. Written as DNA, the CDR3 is TGTGCCAGCAGTTACTCGACAGGGGACTCCTACGAGCAGTACTTC.

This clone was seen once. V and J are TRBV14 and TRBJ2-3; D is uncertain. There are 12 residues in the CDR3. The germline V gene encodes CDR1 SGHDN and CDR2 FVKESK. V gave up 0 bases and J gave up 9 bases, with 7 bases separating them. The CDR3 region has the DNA TGTGCCAGCAGCCAAGATAGGTTGACGCAGTATTTT. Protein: CASSQDRLTQYF.

The DNA for the CDR3 is TGTGCCAGCAGCCCGGGGGGGTTGAGGAATAATTCACCCCTCCACTTT. It encodes CASSPGGLRNNSPLHF. The genes are TRBV4-2 and TRBJ1-6; D is perhaps TRBD1 (5 bases). Trimming took 4 bases from V and 5 from J, leaving 15 bases between them. Germline-derived CDR1 and CDR2 are LGHNA and YNFKEQ. The CDR3 covers 16 residues.